A selection of T cell receptor beta chains follows, all from one sample in a study of CD8 T cells in ankylosing spondylitis. TCRdb re-called the 5' RACE reads with MiXCR, one entry per CDR3 protein. The data contain 350,000 to 400,000 distinct CDR3 sequences, 20% of them seen just once; the ten biggest clones take up approximately 14%. The sequenced sample consisted of blood, either unsorted or a sorted T cell fraction (not recorded which). These receptors originate from a male donor with ankylosing spondylitis or in good health (not recorded which). CDR3s include the opening cysteine and the closing phenylalanine or tryptophan. A D gene is named only where the DNA matches it firmly. Clone size is shown for a subset of rows, as once, few, many or a class of expanded clone.

clone size: .
V gene: TRBV19
J gene: TRBJ2-7
D gene: .
CDR3 protein: CASSIVGGTNEQYF
CDR3 DNA: TGTGCCAGTAGTATAGTTGGAGGAACTAACGAGCAGTACTTC

clone size: few
V gene: TRBV4-1
J gene: TRBJ1-5
D gene: .
CDR3 protein: CASSHDPRTAGNQPQHF
CDR3 DNA: TGCGCCAGCAGCCACGACCCTCGGACAGCGGGAAATCAGCCCCAGCATTTT

clone size: few
V gene: TRBV2
J gene: TRBJ2-6
D gene: .
CDR3 protein: CASSEFTDPGANVLTF
CDR3 DNA: TGTGCCAGCAGTGAATTTACAGACCCTGGGGCCAACGTCCTGACTTTC

clone size: .
V gene: TRBV6-4
J gene: TRBJ2-2
D gene: TRBD1
CDR3 protein: CASSAGQDTGELFF
CDR3 DNA: TGTGCCAGCAGTGCTGGACAGGACACCGGGGAGCTGTTTTTT

clone size: .
V gene: TRBV4-1
J gene: TRBJ2-1
D gene: .
CDR3 protein: CASSQVRDFSYNEQFF
CDR3 DNA: TGCGCCAGCAGCCAGGTCCGGGACTTTTCCTACAATGAGCAGTTCTTC

clone size: few
V gene: TRBV7-8
J gene: TRBJ2-5
D gene: .
CDR3 protein: CASSPDRFQETQYF
CDR3 DNA: TGTGCCAGCAGTCCAGACAGATTCCAAGAGACCCAGTACTTC

clone size: .
V gene: TRBV11-2
J gene: TRBJ2-1
D gene: .
CDR3 protein: CASSLVGGPYDEQFF
CDR3 DNA: TGTGCCAGCAGCTTAGTAGGGGGACCCTATGACGAGCAGTTCTTC

clone size: .
V gene: TRBV7-9
J gene: TRBJ2-7
D gene: .
CDR3 protein: CASSLAIGEQYF
CDR3 DNA: TGTGCCAGCAGCTTAGCCATAGGGGAGCAGTACTTC

clone size: .
V gene: TRBV9
J gene: TRBJ2-2
D gene: .
CDR3 protein: CASRPGVPNTGELFF
CDR3 DNA: TGTGCCAGCAGACCGGGGGTTCCGAACACCGGGGAGCTGTTTTTT

clone size: .
V gene: TRBV12-3/TRBV12-4
J gene: TRBJ2-7
D gene: .
CDR3 protein: CASSNRGEQYF
CDR3 DNA: TGTGCCAGCTCCAACCGGGGCGAGCAGTACTTC

clone size: few
V gene: TRBV27
J gene: TRBJ2-5
D gene: TRBD2
CDR3 protein: CASSLSPSGSGGAETQYF
CDR3 DNA: TGTGCCAGCAGTTTATCCCCATCGGGGAGCGGGGGGGCGGAGACCCAGTACTTC

clone size: few
V gene: TRBV18
J gene: TRBJ2-3
D gene: .
CDR3 protein: CASSPQWTDTDTQYF
CDR3 DNA: TGTGCCAGCTCACCCCAATGGACGGACACAGATACGCAGTATTTT

clone size: .
V gene: TRBV20-1
J gene: TRBJ2-2
D gene: .
CDR3 protein: CSARMGGANTGELFF
CDR3 DNA: TGCAGTGCTCGAATGGGCGGAGCGAACACCGGGGAGCTGTTTTTT

clone size: few
V gene: TRBV6-1
J gene: TRBJ2-7
D gene: TRBD1
CDR3 protein: CASRDGTAPYEQYF
CDR3 DNA: TGTGCCAGCAGGGACGGGACAGCTCCCTACGAGCAGTACTTC

clone size: .
V gene: TRBV4-1
J gene: TRBJ2-7
D gene: TRBD2
CDR3 protein: CASSQDPGLAVYEQYF
CDR3 DNA: TGCGCCAGCAGCCAAGATCCAGGACTAGCGGTTTACGAGCAGTACTTC

clone size: few
V gene: TRBV5-1
J gene: TRBJ2-5
D gene: TRBD1
CDR3 protein: CASRQGASWTQYF
CDR3 DNA: TGCGCCAGCAGACAGGGGGCTTCTTGGACCCAGTACTTC

clone size: few
V gene: TRBV12-3/TRBV12-4
J gene: TRBJ2-2
D gene: TRBD1
CDR3 protein: CATADRGNTGELFF
CDR3 DNA: TGTGCCACCGCGGACAGGGGCAACACCGGGGAGCTGTTTTTT

clone size: few
V gene: TRBV27
J gene: TRBJ2-7
D gene: .
CDR3 protein: CASSPRVFSYEQYF
CDR3 DNA: TGTGCCAGCAGTCCCAGGGTATTCTCCTACGAGCAGTACTTC

clone size: .
V gene: TRBV12-3/TRBV12-4
J gene: TRBJ2-1
D gene: TRBD1
CDR3 protein: CASSHPLDREYNEQFF
CDR3 DNA: TGTGCCAGCAGCCACCCCCTCGACAGGGAATACAATGAGCAGTTCTTC

clone size: .
V gene: TRBV15
J gene: TRBJ2-7
D gene: .
CDR3 protein: CATSSTPYEQYF
CDR3 DNA: TGTGCCACCAGCAGCACGCCATACGAGCAGTACTTC

clone size: .
V gene: TRBV21-1
J gene: TRBJ1-1
D gene: .
CDR3 protein: CASSKAGGTTEAFF
CDR3 DNA: TGTGCCAGCAGCAAAGCGGGGGGCACCACTGAAGCTTTCTTT

clone size: few
V gene: TRBV12-3/TRBV12-4
J gene: TRBJ1-1
D gene: .
CDR3 protein: CASSWTAEMNTEAFF
CDR3 DNA: TGTGCCAGCAGTTGGACAGCAGAGATGAACACTGAAGCTTTCTTT

clone size: .
V gene: TRBV10-3
J gene: TRBJ2-3
D gene: TRBD2
CDR3 protein: CAIWTGGGTDTQYF
CDR3 DNA: TGTGCCATCTGGACGGGGGGGGGCACAGATACGCAGTATTTT

clone size: .
V gene: TRBV2
J gene: TRBJ2-5
D gene: .
CDR3 protein: CAWHLLTQETQYF
CDR3 DNA: TGTGCCTGGCATCTACTTACTCAAGAGACCCAGTACTTC

clone size: few
V gene: TRBV6-5
J gene: TRBJ2-3
D gene: .
CDR3 protein: CASSYGGPTADTQYF
CDR3 DNA: TGTGCCAGCAGTTACGGCGGGCCCACTGCAGATACGCAGTATTTT

clone size: many
V gene: TRBV12-3/TRBV12-4
J gene: TRBJ1-1
D gene: .
CDR3 protein: CASSHGLLFYEAFF
CDR3 DNA: TGTGCCAGCAGCCACGGACTGCTCTTTTATGAAGCTTTCTTT

clone size: few
V gene: TRBV12-3/TRBV12-4
J gene: TRBJ1-4
D gene: .
CDR3 protein: CASSWGGSNEKLFF
CDR3 DNA: TGTGCCAGCTCGTGGGGGGGTTCTAATGAAAAACTGTTTTTT

clone size: .
V gene: TRBV5-5
J gene: TRBJ2-7
D gene: .
CDR3 protein: CASSLVPDSPYEQYF
CDR3 DNA: TGTGCCAGCAGCTTGGTGCCGGACAGTCCCTACGAGCAGTACTTC

clone size: .
V gene: TRBV6-5
J gene: TRBJ2-7
D gene: .
CDR3 protein: CASSFSMTGSYEQYF
CDR3 DNA: TGTGCCAGCAGTTTCTCTATGACAGGCTCCTACGAGCAGTACTTC

clone size: few
V gene: TRBV7-8
J gene: TRBJ2-2
D gene: TRBD2
CDR3 protein: CASRTSGGLAGELFF
CDR3 DNA: TGTGCCAGCAGGACTAGCGGGGGACTCGCCGGGGAGCTGTTTTTT

clone size: .
V gene: TRBV11-1
J gene: TRBJ2-1
D gene: TRBD2
CDR3 protein: CASSPDPYSGGAYNEQFF
CDR3 DNA: TGTGCCAGCAGCCCCGACCCCTATAGCGGGGGGGCTTACAATGAGCAGTTCTTC

clone size: .
V gene: TRBV6-4
J gene: TRBJ2-1
D gene: .
CDR3 protein: CASSDSWQIPNNEQFF
CDR3 DNA: TGTGCCAGCAGTGACTCTTGGCAGATTCCCAACAATGAGCAGTTCTTC

clone size: .
V gene: TRBV29-1
J gene: TRBJ2-5
D gene: .
CDR3 protein: CSVEFPGPTQETQYF
CDR3 DNA: TGCAGCGTTGAATTCCCGGGACCGACACAAGAGACCCAGTACTTC

clone size: once
V gene: TRBV15
J gene: TRBJ2-5
D gene: .
CDR3 protein: CATSSNLAEQETQYF
CDR3 DNA: TGTGCCACCAGCAGCAACTTAGCGGAACAAGAGACCCAGTACTTC

clone size: .
V gene: TRBV6-4
J gene: TRBJ2-3
D gene: .
CDR3 protein: CASSAGRTSTDTQYF
CDR3 DNA: TGTGCCAGCAGCGCAGGGAGAACTAGCACAGATACGCAGTATTTT

clone size: .
V gene: TRBV7-9
J gene: TRBJ2-7
D gene: .
CDR3 protein: CASSSRDTPPEQYF
CDR3 DNA: TGTGCCAGCAGCTCCCGTGACACCCCTCCCGAGCAGTACTTC

clone size: .
V gene: TRBV7-9
J gene: TRBJ2-1
D gene: TRBD1
CDR3 protein: CASRSGTGDNEQFF
CDR3 DNA: TGTGCCAGCAGGTCCGGGACAGGGGACAATGAGCAGTTCTTC

clone size: .
V gene: TRBV4-1
J gene: TRBJ2-2
D gene: .
CDR3 protein: CATGWDTDTGELFF
CDR3 DNA: TGCGCCACCGGGTGGGACACGGACACCGGGGAGCTGTTTTTT

clone size: .
V gene: TRBV2
J gene: TRBJ1-5
D gene: .
CDR3 protein: CASSEIRGVYQPQHF
CDR3 DNA: TGTGCCAGCAGTGAAATCCGAGGGGTATATCAGCCCCAGCATTTT

clone size: .
V gene: TRBV3-1
J gene: TRBJ2-7
D gene: .
CDR3 protein: CASSQGTPSGDNEQYF
CDR3 DNA: TGTGCCAGCAGCCAAGGGACCCCCAGCGGGGACAACGAGCAGTACTTC

clone size: .
V gene: TRBV14
J gene: TRBJ2-7
D gene: .
CDR3 protein: CASSWGQGVAYEQYF
CDR3 DNA: TGTGCCAGCTCTTGGGGGCAGGGTGTCGCCTACGAGCAGTACTTC

clone size: .
V gene: TRBV12-3/TRBV12-4
J gene: TRBJ2-1
D gene: .
CDR3 protein: CASTYTSSYNEQFF
CDR3 DNA: TGTGCCAGCACCTACACTAGCTCCTACAATGAGCAGTTCTTC

clone size: .
V gene: TRBV5-1
J gene: TRBJ2-2
D gene: .
CDR3 protein: CATALGTGELFF
CDR3 DNA: TGCGCCACCGCACTAGGCACCGGGGAGCTGTTTTTT

clone size: .
V gene: TRBV20-1
J gene: TRBJ1-5
D gene: .
CDR3 protein: CSARSQGHQPQHF
CDR3 DNA: TGCAGTGCTAGGAGTCAGGGCCATCAGCCCCAGCATTTT

clone size: few
V gene: TRBV2
J gene: TRBJ2-5
D gene: TRBD2
CDR3 protein: CASSEARGVSETQYF
CDR3 DNA: TGTGCCAGCAGTGAAGCGCGGGGGGTCTCAGAGACCCAGTACTTC

clone size: .
V gene: TRBV24-1
J gene: TRBJ2-5
D gene: .
CDR3 protein: CATSDKAGHDLQETQYF
CDR3 DNA: TGTGCCACCAGTGACAAAGCCGGACACGACCTTCAAGAGACCCAGTACTTC

clone size: .
V gene: TRBV12-3/TRBV12-4
J gene: TRBJ2-7
D gene: .
CDR3 protein: CASSLGAWEQYF
CDR3 DNA: TGTGCCAGCAGTTTAGGGGCGTGGGAGCAGTACTTC

clone size: .
V gene: TRBV12-3/TRBV12-4
J gene: TRBJ1-5
D gene: .
CDR3 protein: CASSSGAHQPQHF
CDR3 DNA: TGTGCCAGCAGTTCGGGGGCGCATCAGCCCCAGCATTTT

clone size: .
V gene: TRBV6-1
J gene: TRBJ2-2
D gene: .
CDR3 protein: CASSDPGAVEVEELFF
CDR3 DNA: TGTGCCAGCAGTGATCCGGGGGCGGTTGAGGTTGAGGAGCTGTTTTTT

clone size: few
V gene: TRBV5-5
J gene: TRBJ1-5
D gene: TRBD1
CDR3 protein: CASSWGTGAQPQHF
CDR3 DNA: TGTGCCAGCAGCTGGGGGACAGGGGCCCAGCCCCAGCATTTT

clone size: few
V gene: TRBV12-3/TRBV12-4
J gene: TRBJ2-7
D gene: .
CDR3 protein: CASSTTVTYEQYF
CDR3 DNA: TGTGCCAGCAGTACCACAGTAACCTACGAGCAGTACTTC

clone size: many
V gene: TRBV6-4
J gene: TRBJ2-1
D gene: TRBD2
CDR3 protein: CASSPSGGAIDEQFF
CDR3 DNA: TGTGCCAGCTCTCCTAGCGGGGGGGCTATCGATGAGCAGTTCTTC

clone size: .
V gene: TRBV28
J gene: TRBJ2-7
D gene: TRBD1
CDR3 protein: CASRLRQGVPPGEQYF
CDR3 DNA: TGTGCCAGCAGACTAAGACAGGGGGTGCCCCCAGGCGAGCAGTACTTC

clone size: .
V gene: TRBV20-1
J gene: TRBJ1-3
D gene: .
CDR3 protein: CSARDLDSGNTIYF
CDR3 DNA: TGCAGTGCTAGAGATCTAGACTCTGGAAACACCATATATTTT

clone size: .
V gene: TRBV20-1
J gene: TRBJ2-3
D gene: TRBD2
CDR3 protein: CSARGLADHTDTQYF
CDR3 DNA: TGCAGTGCTAGGGGACTAGCGGACCACACAGATACGCAGTATTTT

clone size: .
V gene: TRBV4-1
J gene: TRBJ1-1
D gene: .
CDR3 protein: CASSQRPTTEAFF
CDR3 DNA: TGCGCCAGCAGCCAAAGGCCGACCACTGAAGCTTTCTTT